Listed below are T cell receptor beta chains from one sample, sequenced in a study of blood T cell repertoires in COVID-19. TCRdb's table, derived via immunoSEQ multiplex PCR, lists solely in-frame clones and lacks some. The data contain about 99,000 clones, approximately 84% of them singletons. Material: peripheral blood. Receptors originate from a human donor in a cohort sampled during active or convalescent COVID-19. Each CDR3 is given with its conserved first and last residue. A D gene is named only where the DNA matches it firmly. Clone sizes are given selectively: once, few, many, or a class where the clone is expanded.

d_call j_call v_call clone_size cdr3_aa cdr3_nt
NA TRBJ1-6 TRBV7-2 NA CASSQHGGDRYSPLHF TGTGCCAGCAGCCAACATGGCGGGGACCGATATTCACCCCTCCACTTT
NA TRBJ2-3 TRBV15 once CATSRDPSSDTQYF TGTGCCACCAGCAGAGATCCTAGTAGTGATACGCAGTATTTT
TRBD1 TRBJ2-2 TRBV19 NA CASRVLTGANTGELFF TGTGCCAGTAGGGTCCTGACAGGGGCTAACACCGGGGAGCTGTTTTTT
TRBD1 TRBJ1-5 TRBV14 once CASSQGLQGTSNQPQHF TGTGCCAGCAGCCAAGGTCTACAGGGGACATCAAATCAGCCCCAGCATTTT
TRBD1 TRBJ2-3 TRBV5-1 NA CASSFEGASTDTQYF TGCGCCAGCAGCTTTGAGGGGGCTAGCACAGATACGCAGTATTTT
NA TRBJ1-6 TRBV11-2 NA CASSLTGYNSPLHF TGTGCCAGCAGCTTAACAGGGTATAATTCACCCCTCCACTTT
TRBD2 TRBJ2-1 TRBV6-2/TRBV6-3 NA CASSKAGGVYNEQFF TGTGCCAGCAGTAAGGCGGGGGGGGTCTACAATGAGCAGTTCTTC
NA TRBJ1-2 TRBV6-6 NA CASSYSGAGLVGYTF TGTGCCAGCAGTTACTCTGGGGCAGGGTTGGTTGGCTACACCTTC
NA TRBJ2-2 TRBV27 NA CASSQSRGLFANTGELFF TGTGCCAGCAGTCAATCCCGCGGACTCTTCGCGAACACCGGGGAGCTGTTTTTT
NA TRBJ1-1 TRBV7-9 NA CASSLGWSNAEAFF TGTGCCAGCAGCTTAGGCTGGTCTAACGCTGAAGCTTTCTTT
NA TRBJ1-2 TRBV10-3 NA CAISLAGAINYGYTF TGTGCCATCAGTTTGGCGGGAGCCATTAACTATGGCTACACCTTC
TRBD1 TRBJ1-3 TRBV28 NA CASQQGAQGNTIYF TGTGCCAGCCAACAGGGGGCGCAAGGAAACACCATATATTTT
NA TRBJ2-5 TRBV3-1/TRBV3-2 NA CASSQGRVGETQYF TGTGCCAGCAGCCAAGGGAGGGTTGGAGAGACCCAGTACTTC
NA TRBJ2-1 TRBV11-3 NA CASSSDPGSYNEQFF TGTGCCAGCAGCTCTGACCCGGGGAGCTACAATGAGCAGTTCTTC
TRBD1 TRBJ2-7 TRBV5-4 NA CASSTGQGAPLEQYF TGTGCCAGCAGCACTGGACAGGGCGCCCCCCTCGAGCAGTACTTC
NA TRBJ1-1 TRBV10-1 NA CASSRTGQRTEAFF TGCGCCAGCAGCCGCACAGGGCAGCGGACTGAAGCTTTCTTT
TRBD1 TRBJ1-6 TRBV19 few CASSLGTGANSPLHF TGTGCCAGTAGCCTTGGGACAGGGGCCAATTCACCCCTCCACTTT
TRBD1 TRBJ1-2 TRBV28 NA CASSLSGAGGKNYGYTF TGTGCCAGCAGTTTAAGTGGGGCAGGGGGCAAGAACTATGGCTACACCTTC
TRBD1 TRBJ1-5 TRBV5-1 NA CASSLEGTASNQPQHF TGCGCCAGCAGCTTGGAAGGGACAGCGAGCAATCAGCCCCAGCATTTT
NA TRBJ2-7 TRBV2 NA CASSPLYEQYF TGTGCCAGCAGTCCTCTATACGAGCAGTACTTC
NA TRBJ2-7 TRBV28 NA CASSLTGRPPEQYF TGTGCCAGCAGTTTAACAGGGAGACCTCCCGAGCAGTACTTC
NA TRBJ1-1 TRBV28 NA CASSLLQEGGTEAFF TGTGCCAGCAGTTTATTGCAGGAGGGAGGCACTGAAGCTTTCTTT
TRBD2 TRBJ2-5 TRBV27 few CASRSSGGETQYF TGTGCCAGCAGGAGTAGCGGGGGAGAGACCCAGTACTTC
TRBD2 TRBJ2-3 TRBV18 NA CASSPRASGGKLDTQYF TGTGCCAGCTCACCACGGGCTAGCGGGGGGAAGTTGGATACGCAGTATTTT
NA TRBJ2-3 TRBV2 once CASSAKQGGADTQYF TGTGCCAGCAGTGCTAAACAGGGTGGGGCAGATACGCAGTATTTT
TRBD2 TRBJ2-5 TRBV5-4 NA CASSSPGVVAGVQETQYF TGTGCCAGCAGCTCCCCCGGGGTCGTAGCGGGGGTCCAAGAGACCCAGTACTTC
TRBD1 TRBJ2-1 TRBV5-5 NA CASNGQGRDPYNEQFF TGTGCCAGCAACGGACAGGGAAGGGACCCCTACAATGAGCAGTTCTTC